The 28 T cell receptor beta chains below come from one sample, sequenced in a study of blood T cell repertoires in COVID-19. Clones were read by immunoSEQ multiplex PCR, and TCRdb kept only the in-frame ones, dropping some. The sample records approximately 98,000 clones, about 80% being singletons. Sequencing was performed on peripheral blood. These receptors all come from a woman between 65 and 79 years old with acute or convalescent COVID-19.

The chain carries TRBV28 and TRBJ1-2; 10 positions agree with TRBD1. CDR1 and CDR2 (germline): MDHEN, SYDVKM. The CDR3 is 19 amino acids. V trimming: 5 bases; J trimming: 5 bases; junction bases outside the gene matches: 20. This CDR3 is CASSRPPTPTGTGEYGYTF. The CDR3 coding sequence is TGTGCCAGCAGTCGACCACCAACCCCTACCGGGACAGGGGAGTATGGCTACACCTTC.

The J gene is TRBJ2-7, the V gene TRBV2; the match to TRBD2 covers 7 bases. There are 14 residues in the CDR3. V gave up 4 bases and J gave up 3 bases; unmatched junction bases: 6. The V gene's germline CDR1 is SNHLY and CDR2 FYNNEI. The CDR3 loop reads CASSGGLGNYEQYF. The DNA of the CDR3 is TGTGCCAGCAGTGGAGGACTAGGGAACTACGAGCAGTACTTC.

This clone occurred once. The chain is built from TRBV27 and TRBJ1-1; D might be TRBD1 (6 bases). The CDR3 consists of 15 residues. The V end was cut by 4 bases, the J end by 4 bases, with 16 bases between. Per germline, CDR1 MNHEY and CDR2 SMNVEV (reference sequence). The CDR3 protein is CASSYGGAITTEAFF. CDR3 sequence (DNA): TGTGCCAGCAGTTATGGGGGGGCAATTACCACTGAAGCTTTCTTT.

V gene TRBV5-1 combines with J gene TRBJ2-1; a weak D match, TRBD2 (6 bases). This CDR3 has 15 amino acids. The germline gives CDR1 SGHRS, CDR2 YFSETQ. Between the trimmed V and J ends, which lost 4 bases and 6 bases, there was a span of 17 bases. CDR3 region: CASSPPTAGLNEQFF. CDR3 sequence (DNA): TGCGCCAGCAGCCCCCCGACGGCGGGGCTCAATGAGCAGTTCTTC.

The chain links TRBV6-4 to TRBJ1-5; 11 bases match TRBD1. Per the germline V gene, CDR1 is MRHNA and CDR2 is SNTAGT. J gave up 1 base and V 2 bases, and 4 bases lay outside the gene matches. The CDR3 runs 17 residues. This CDR3 is CASSDRTGGQSNQPQHF. CDR3 DNA: TGTGCCAGCAGTGACAGGACAGGGGGCCAGAGCAATCAGCCCCAGCATTTT.

The CDR3 nucleotides are TGTGCCAGCAGTTTCCCCACCCGGGGGACTGAAGCTTTCTTT. Its protein is CASSFPTRGTEAFF. The chain uses TRBV28 and TRBJ1-1; D is possibly TRBD1 (5 bases). The CDR3 sequence is 14 residues long. The V end was cut by 3 bases, the J end by 5 bases, with 13 bases between. Germline V lookup: CDR1 MDHEN, CDR2 SYDVKM.

The chain carries TRBV7-9 and TRBJ1-2; a possible D gene is TRBD1 (6 bases). The CDR3 runs 13 residues. The germline V gene encodes CDR1 SEHNR and CDR2 FQNEAQ (reference sequence). The germline V and J ends were trimmed by 7 bases and 6 bases, with 15 bases remaining between them. The CDR3 sequence is CASTSEGVDGYTF. Here the CDR3 DNA reads TGTGCCAGCACCTCTGAGGGGGTTGATGGCTACACCTTC.

CDR3 sequence (DNA): TGTGCCATCAGCGCGGGAGTATCTGGAAACACCATATATTTT. Protein product: CAISAGVSGNTIYF. The chain combines TRBV10-3 with TRBJ1-3, with no clear D. In germline, CDR1 is ENHRY, CDR2 SYGVKD. Between the trimmed V and J ends, which lost 6 bases and 1 base, there was a span of 10 bases. The CDR3 is 14 amino acids.

The V and J genes are TRBV6-5 and TRBJ2-5, with a tentative D call TRBD2 (6 bases). Trimming removed 10 bases from V and 1 base from J, with 13 bases in between. The CDR3 totals 13 residues. Germline lookup yields CDR1 MNHEY and CDR2 SVGAGI. CDR3 DNA sequence: TGTGCCACCCGGTGGGGGGTCCAAGAGACCCAGTACTTC. As protein: CATRWGVQETQYF.

This clone was seen more than once but under ten times. The rearrangement joins TRBV2 to TRBJ1-1; 7 bases agree with TRBD1. Germline V gene lookup returns CDR1 SNHLY and CDR2 FYNNEI. V trimming: 6 bases; J trimming: 1 base; junction bases outside the gene matches: 5. The CDR3 sequence is 14 residues long. The CDR3 DNA reads as TGTGCCAGCAGCGTGGACAGGAGGAACACTGAAGCTTTCTTT. Translating gives CASSVDRRNTEAFF.

The DNA of the CDR3 is TGTGCCAGCAGTTTATATCCCCTGCGGACTAGCGGGGCTAGCTCCTACAATGAGCAGTTCTTC. Amino acid sequence: CASSLYPLRTSGASSYNEQFF. The chain combines TRBV27 with TRBJ2-1, with TRBD2 identical over 12 bases. Per germline, CDR1 MNHEY and CDR2 SMNVEV (reference sequence). The CDR3 has 21 residues. V gave up 1 base and J gave up 0 bases; unmatched junction bases: 13.

The chain carries TRBV3-1 (or the pseudogene TRBV3-2) and TRBJ2-1; D is ambiguous. Germline V gene data show CDR1 as LGHDT and CDR2 as YNNKEL (reference sequence). The CDR3 has 12 amino acids. The ends were cut back, 1 base at V and 9 bases at J, with 7 bases in the middle. CDR3 residues: CASSQGTGEQFF. The CDR3 DNA follows: TGTGCCAGCAGCCAAGGAACGGGTGAGCAGTTCTTC.

The rearrangement uses TRBV5-6 and TRBJ2-7; perhaps TRBD2 as D (7 bases). The CDR3 is made up of 14 amino acids. In germline, CDR1 is SGHDT, CDR2 YYEEEE. V lost 1 base and J lost 5, with 13 bases in between. The CDR3 is CASSLWRGRNEQYV. In DNA form, the CDR3 reads TGTGCCAGCAGCTTGTGGCGGGGGCGTAACGAGCAGTACGTC.

The rearrangement links TRBV5-1 to TRBJ2-2; 7 bases are shared with TRBD2. Per germline, CDR1 SGHRS and CDR2 YFSETQ. Trimming cost V 5 bases and J 6 bases; bases outside gene matches: 10. The length of the CDR3 is 15 residues. DNA for the CDR3: TGCGCCAGCAGTCTCGGACTAGTAATTCCCGGGGAGCTGTTTTTT. Translation gives CASSLGLVIPGELFF.

CDR3 sequence (DNA): TGTGCCATCGCCTTCAGGATGCCTCGTAGTAAGTATTTT. Translation: CAIAFRMPRSKYF. The chain couples TRBV10-3 to TRBJ2-3; D ambiguous. The germline CDR1 and CDR2 sequences are ENHRY and SYGVKD. Between the trimmed V and J ends, which lost 8 bases and 13 bases, there was a span of 22 bases. The CDR3 sequence is 13 residues long.

V is TRBV11-3 and J is TRBJ2-3; D is unclear. This CDR3 comprises 14 residues. With 2 bases removed from V and 1 base from J, the gap between germline ends came to 7 bases. Germline lookup yields CDR1 SGHNT and CDR2 YENEEA. Here the CDR3 reads CASSLNGGTDTQYF. The CDR3 DNA follows: TGTGCCAGCAGCTTAAACGGTGGCACAGATACGCAGTATTTT.

CDR3: CASSRPRRLNTGELFF. CDR3 in DNA: TGTGCCAGCAGCCGTCCCCGTCGTCTTAACACCGGGGAGCTGTTTTTT. J is TRBJ2-2 and V is TRBV11-2, with no clear D. CDR1 is SGHAT and CDR2 is FQNNGV in the germline V gene. Trimming took 5 bases from V and 2 from J, leaving 15 bases between them. The CDR3 length is 16 residues.

This clone has just one count. The CDR3 reads CASSPLGLAANIQYF. The CDR3 DNA reads as TGTGCCAGCAGCCCTCTGGGACTAGCGGCTAACATTCAGTACTTC. The chain links TRBV14 to TRBJ2-4; 11 bases line up with TRBD2. The CDR3 loop spans 15 amino acids. The V and J ends lost 4 bases and 7 bases, in that order; junction bases with no gene match: 6. The germline V gene has CDR1 SGHDN and CDR2 FVKESK.

The chain has TRBV14 and TRBJ1-6; TRBD1 agrees at 7 bases. The CDR3 totals 14 residues. Germline assignment: CDR1 SGHDN and CDR2 FVKESK. Trimming took 3 bases from V and 9 from J; bases not matched to a gene: 5. CDR3 DNA sequence: TGTGCCAGCAGCCAGTGGGACAGTGGTTCACCCCTCCACTTT. Translated, it gives CASSQWDSGSPLHF. The whole variable domain, filled in from reference TRBV14 and TRBJ1-6, reads EAGVTQFPSHSVIEKGQTVTLRCDPISGHDNLYWYRRVMGKEIKFLLHFVKESKQDESGMPNNRFLAERTGGTYSTLKVQPAELEDSGVYFCASSQWDSGSPLHFGNGTRLTVT.

The chain couples TRBV4-2 to TRBJ2-1, with 7 bases lining up with TRBD2. Germline loops: CDR1 LGHNA, CDR2 YNFKEQ. The CDR3 covers 17 residues. V trimming: 0 bases; J trimming: 6 bases; junction bases outside the gene matches: 11. CDR3: CASSQDLRPGGLNEQFF. The CDR3 DNA is TGTGCCAGCAGCCAAGATCTTAGGCCGGGGGGTCTCAATGAGCAGTTCTTC.

The gene calls are TRBV6-5 and TRBJ2-3, with a possible D match to TRBD2 (5 bases). The V gene lost 6 bases and the J gene lost 0 bases, with 7 bases spanning the gap. Germline lookup yields CDR1 MNHEY and CDR2 SVGAGI. The CDR3 sequence is 13 residues long. The CDR3: CASRRASTDTQYF. The CDR3 bases are TGTGCCAGCAGGCGGGCCAGCACAGATACGCAGTATTTT.

This CDR3 is CASSPGERGYTF. The CDR3 coding sequence is TGTGCCAGCAGCCCAGGGGAGCGCGGCTACACCTTC. This rearrangement joins TRBV28 to TRBJ1-2; D is possibly TRBD1 (6 bases). Trimming left V 6 bases short and J 8 bases short, with 13 bases between. The CDR3 runs 12 residues. CDR1 and CDR2 from the germline V gene are MDHEN and SYDVKM.

The chain links TRBV11-2 to TRBJ2-3, with a weak D call TRBD2 (6 bases). Germline V gene data show CDR1 as SGHAT and CDR2 as FQNNGV. V lost 5 bases to trimming and J lost 4 bases, with 16 bases between them. This CDR3 has 15 amino acids. CDR3 nucleotides: TGTGCCAGCAGCCCTTGGGACTTTAGCGCAGATACGCAGTATTTT. This sequence encodes CASSPWDFSADTQYF.

V gene TRBV5-1 combines with J gene TRBJ2-7; a weak D match, TRBD1 (6 bases). Deletions cut 1 base from V and 2 bases from J, with 13 bases between. Germline CDR1 is SGHRS and CDR2 is YFSETQ. The CDR3 covers 15 residues. CDR3 nucleotide sequence: TGCGCCAGCAGCTTGCAATCAGGGGAGCCCTACGAGCAGTACTTC. Encoded protein: CASSLQSGEPYEQYF.

This sequence joins TRBV5-1 and TRBJ2-2; 10 bases agree with TRBD2. This CDR3 has 15 amino acids. Per germline, CDR1 SGHRS and CDR2 YFSETQ. After removal of 7 bases from V and 6 bases from J, the junction contained 9 bases not matched to a gene. The DNA of the CDR3 is TGCGCCAGCTTCCCCGGGACTAGCGTGGCCGGGGAGCTGTTTTTT. It codes for CASFPGTSVAGELFF.

The genes are TRBV15 and TRBJ1-5, with 8 bases matching TRBD1. The CDR3 has 16 residues. Germline CDR1 and CDR2: LNHNV and YYDKDF (reference sequence). Trimming at V came to 6 bases and at J to 0 bases, leaving 7 bases not matched to a gene. The CDR3 spells CATRRGQEHSNQPQHF. CDR3 bases: TGTGCCACCAGACGGGGACAGGAGCATAGCAATCAGCCCCAGCATTTT.

V is TRBV24-1 and J is TRBJ2-1; tentatively, D is TRBD2 (6 bases). Deletions cut 2 bases from V and 6 bases from J, with 16 bases between. The CDR3 has 16 amino acids. CDR1 KGHDR and CDR2 SFDVKD come from the germline V gene. The CDR3 region is CATSDYREWGPNEQFF. In nucleotides, the CDR3 is TGTGCCACCAGTGATTATCGGGAGTGGGGTCCCAATGAGCAGTTCTTC.

The chain has TRBV21-1 and TRBJ1-3. TRBV21-1 is classified as a pseudogene. This CDR3 contains 17 residues. In DNA form, the CDR3 reads TGTGCCAGCAGCTACCATCGACGGGGGACCTCTGGAAACACCATATATTTT. Its translation is CASSYHRRGTSGNTIYF.